This record looks at one T cell receptor beta chain sequence and its context. This record belongs to a study of T-cell reconstitution after alpha-beta-depleted transplantation in children. Per germline, CDR1 LGHDT and CDR2 YNNKEL (reference sequence). The V and J ends lost 1 base and 1 base respectively, with 5 bases between them. This CDR3 is 13 amino acids long. As it was prepared, the TCRbeta library received unique molecular identifiers. MiXCR, run by TCRdb on the PCR reads, gives a single entry per CDR3 protein. The data show about 400,000 distinct CDR3 sequences, roughly 20% seen once. This chain links TRBV3-1 with TRBJ2-7; D unclear. The sample in question was PBMCs from the stem cell graft donor, obtained from the stem cell graft. This TCR was sampled from a human donor who donated a stem cell graft to a child with acute myeloid leukemia. CDR3 sequence (DNA): TGTGCCAGCAGCCAAGCCGAGTCCTACGAGCAGTACTTC. Protein product: CASSQAESYEQYF.